This TCR beta chain was found in a study of blood T cell repertoires in COVID-19. As originally analysed: Amplification from reference gene primers served as the basis for estimated nucleated cell counts. Repertoires were generated with immunoSEQ multiplex PCR, while TCRdb's copy carries only in-frame clones and drops some. The V and J calls and clone size are taken from that table; D and trimming were inferred from the DNA. There are fewer than 110,000 clones in the sample; approximately 91% occur only once, and 15% to 20% lies in the top ten. Per the germline V gene, CDR1 is SGHKS and CDR2 is YYEKEE (reference sequence). The CDR3 sequence is 16 residues long. J gave up 4 bases and V 1 base, and 6 bases lay outside the gene matches.

This receptor was identified in a man between 50 and 59 years old with acute or convalescent COVID-19. Sequenced: peripheral blood. The chain is built from TRBV5-5 and TRBJ1-5; 9 nucleotides align to TRBD1. As DNA, the CDR3 is TGTGCCAGCAGCTTGACAGGGGGCCGCTTAAATCAGCCCCAGCATTTT. Encoded protein: CASSLTGGRLNQPQHF.